This TCR beta chain was identified during a study of OX40 agonist ivuxolimab in advanced cancers. At the level of the study: Cohort: 80% to 85% men, mean age 60, aged about 20 to 85. Findings and limits, study-wide: The authors also found low normalized T-cell clonal expansion in some nonresponders. No determination was made of the antigen specificity of the expanded peripheral T cells. Low clonal expansion, among the lowest seen, marked partial responders at 0.1-3.0 mg/kg.

The repertoire was sequenced with immunoSEQ multiplex PCR; TCRdb's copy has only in-frame clones and lacks some. Among about 73,000 clones listed, 90% were seen once. This clone was picked up one time. Its antigen is still unknown. Germline values: CDR1 SGDLS, CDR2 YYNGEE. V gave up 0 bases and J gave up 2 bases, with 5 bases separating them. The CDR3 is 14 residues long. This clonotype was obtained from an adult with an advanced solid tumor such as melanoma, head and neck, liver or kidney cancer. The sample was CD4+ or CD8+ T cells sorted from blood, taken in a trial of the OX40 agonist ivuxolimab. The genes are TRBV9 and TRBJ2-2; the D is unclear. The CDR3 protein is CASSVGPNTGELFF. DNA for the CDR3: TGTGCCAGCAGCGTAGGGCCTAACACCGGGGAGCTGTTTTTT.